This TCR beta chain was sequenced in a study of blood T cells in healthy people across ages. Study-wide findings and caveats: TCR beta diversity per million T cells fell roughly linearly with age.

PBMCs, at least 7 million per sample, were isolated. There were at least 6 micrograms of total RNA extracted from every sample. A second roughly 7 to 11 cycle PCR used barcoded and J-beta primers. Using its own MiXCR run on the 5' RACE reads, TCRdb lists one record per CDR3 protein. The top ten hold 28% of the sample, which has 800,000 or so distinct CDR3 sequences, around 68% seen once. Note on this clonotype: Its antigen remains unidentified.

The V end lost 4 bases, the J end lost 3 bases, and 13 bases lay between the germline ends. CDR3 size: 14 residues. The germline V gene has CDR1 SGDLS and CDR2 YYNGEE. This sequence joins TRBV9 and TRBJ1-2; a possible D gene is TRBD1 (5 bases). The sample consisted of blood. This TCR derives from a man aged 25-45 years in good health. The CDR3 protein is CASSPSGRDYGYTF. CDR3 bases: TGTGCCAGCAGCCCGTCGGGGCGGGACTATGGCTACACCTTC.